The text below deals with one T cell receptor (beta chain). Antigen specificity is unknown. TCRdb reanalysed the reads using MiXCR and keeps one entry per CDR3 protein. The table shows about 340,000 distinct CDR3 sequences, with roughly 29% occurring only once. This specimen belongs to a study of T cell repertoires in cytomegalovirus infection. Study-wide background: HLA-B-restricted CMV epitopes that are well studied, plus recently identified HLA-C-restricted ones, were used by the study. Public TCR beta signatures marked donors with CMV infection and the matching HLA.

Study-wide results and limits: The cumulative frequency of public TCR beta families identified carriers of CMV plus the relevant HLA. HLA-C-restricted CMV-specific TCR beta clonotypes were dominant in the ex vivo response.

Source: cultured PBMCs, taken from culture after CMV antigen stimulation. This TCR came from a human donor in good health (CMV status not recorded). Some clones in this sample may be carry-over from other donors' samples.

This CDR3 reads CASSPDLTGANVLTF. DNA for the CDR3: TGCGCCAGCAGCCCCGATTTAACTGGGGCCAACGTCCTGACTTTC. This sequence joins TRBV5-1 and TRBJ2-6; D is unresolved. Germline CDR1 reads SGHRS; CDR2 reads YFSETQ. This CDR3 spans 15 amino acids. The V end was cut by 4 bases, the J end by 2 bases, with 10 bases between.